The clone carrying this T cell receptor beta chain occurred a few times. Its specificity is not known. The data were taken from a study of T cells in Graves' hyperthyroidism and ophthalmopathy. Study results and caveats: Using 13 V-J features, a model discriminated ophthalmopathy from stable hyperthyroidism. Most thyroid clonotypes expanded above 0.001 were also detected in blood.

The TCR beta CDR3 regions underwent amplification using RNA transcripts as the source. An initial round of RT-PCR targeting the TCR CDR3 relied on the HTBI primer set. TCRdb reprocessed the multiplex PCR reads via MiXCR and lists one record per CDR3 protein. The sample lists around 720,000 distinct CDR3 sequences, roughly a third occurring once. The CDR3 loop spans 13 amino acids. Germline V gene sequence: CDR1 SEHNR, CDR2 FQNEAQ (reference sequence). The V gene lost 3 bases and the J gene lost 3 bases, with 7 bases spanning the gap. Clinical symptoms, serum thyroxine and TRAb, thyroid ultrasound and orbital computed tomography together formed the diagnostic basis.

The sample consisted of blood. The V gene is TRBV7-9, the J gene TRBJ2-3; tentatively, D is TRBD1 (6 bases). This TCR derives from a woman between 40 and 55 years old with Graves' hyperthyroidism. This CDR3 reads CASSFTGTDTQYF. DNA of the CDR3: TGTGCCAGCAGCTTTACAGGGACAGATACGCAGTATTTT.